The source of this TCR beta chain is a study of T cell responses to AZD1222 COVID-19 vaccine. The count of this clone is one. Its specificity is unknown. General study findings and limits: Two doses of AZD1222 preceded a rise in Spike-specific TCR breadth and depth.

V shed 3 bases and J 8 bases; nucleotides not matched to a gene: 2. The CDR3 sequence is 13 residues long. CDR1 and CDR2 (germline): SNHLY, FYNNEI. The method was immunoSEQ multiplex PCR; TCRdb's version includes in-frame clones alone and lacks a portion of them. The sample consists of 150,000 or so clones, about 87% of them appearing once. The material sequenced was peripheral blood, taken on day 0 of AZD1222 vaccination. This TCR was recovered from an adult in good health. V and J are TRBV2 and TRBJ1-3; 9 bases are a match to TRBD1. CDR3 coding DNA: TGTGCCAGCAGTGATGACAGGGGGGACACCATATATTTT. Translating it yields CASSDDRGDTIYF.